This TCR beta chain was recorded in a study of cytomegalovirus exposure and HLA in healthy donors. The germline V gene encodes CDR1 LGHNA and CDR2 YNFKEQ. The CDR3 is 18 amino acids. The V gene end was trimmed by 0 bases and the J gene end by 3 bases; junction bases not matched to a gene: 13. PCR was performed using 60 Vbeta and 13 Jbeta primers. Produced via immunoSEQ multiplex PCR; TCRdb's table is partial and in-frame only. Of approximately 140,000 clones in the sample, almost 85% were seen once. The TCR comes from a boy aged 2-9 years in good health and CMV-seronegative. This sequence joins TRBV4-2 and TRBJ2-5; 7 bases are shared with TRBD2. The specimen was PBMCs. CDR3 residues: CASSQERVSREFKETQYF. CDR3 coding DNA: TGTGCCAGCAGCCAAGAGAGGGTCTCGCGGGAGTTCAAAGAGACCCAGTACTTC.